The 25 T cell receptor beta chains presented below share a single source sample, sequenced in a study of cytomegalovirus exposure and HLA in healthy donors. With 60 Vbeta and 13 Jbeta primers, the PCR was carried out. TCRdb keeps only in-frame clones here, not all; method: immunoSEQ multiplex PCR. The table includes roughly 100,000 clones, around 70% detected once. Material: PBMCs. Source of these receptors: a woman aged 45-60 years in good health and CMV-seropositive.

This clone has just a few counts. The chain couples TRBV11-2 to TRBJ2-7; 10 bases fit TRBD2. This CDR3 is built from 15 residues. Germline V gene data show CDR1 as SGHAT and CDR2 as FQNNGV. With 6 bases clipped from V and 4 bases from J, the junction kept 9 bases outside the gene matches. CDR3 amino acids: CASSLRLAGGYEQYF. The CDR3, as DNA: TGTGCCAGCAGTCTCAGACTAGCGGGTGGATACGAGCAGTACTTC.

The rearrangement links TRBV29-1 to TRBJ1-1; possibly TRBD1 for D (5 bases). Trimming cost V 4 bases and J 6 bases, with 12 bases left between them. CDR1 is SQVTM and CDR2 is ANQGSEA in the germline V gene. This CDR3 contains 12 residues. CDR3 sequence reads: CSVVQGSAEAFF. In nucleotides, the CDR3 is TGCAGCGTTGTGCAGGGATCGGCTGAAGCTTTCTTT.

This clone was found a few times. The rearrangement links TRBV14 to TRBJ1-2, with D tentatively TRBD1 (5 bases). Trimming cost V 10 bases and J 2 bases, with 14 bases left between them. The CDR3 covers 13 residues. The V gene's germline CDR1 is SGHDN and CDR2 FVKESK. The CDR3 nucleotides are TGTGCCATTTCCTGGGCAGGGAACTATGGCTACACCTTC. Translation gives CAISWAGNYGYTF.

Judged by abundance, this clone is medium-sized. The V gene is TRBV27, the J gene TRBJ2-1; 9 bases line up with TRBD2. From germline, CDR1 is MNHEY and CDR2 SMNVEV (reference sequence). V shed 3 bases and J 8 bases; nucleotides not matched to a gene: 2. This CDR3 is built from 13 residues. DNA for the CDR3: TGTGCCAGCAGTTTTAGCGGGAGCGATGAGCAGTTCTTC. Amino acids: CASSFSGSDEQFF.

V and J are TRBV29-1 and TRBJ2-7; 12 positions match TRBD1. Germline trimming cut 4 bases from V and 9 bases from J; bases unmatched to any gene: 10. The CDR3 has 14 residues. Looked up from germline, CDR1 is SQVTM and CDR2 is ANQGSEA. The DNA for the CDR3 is TGCAGCGTTGTTGGGGGGGACAGGGGGCTTCGGCAGTACTTC. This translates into CSVVGGDRGLRQYF.

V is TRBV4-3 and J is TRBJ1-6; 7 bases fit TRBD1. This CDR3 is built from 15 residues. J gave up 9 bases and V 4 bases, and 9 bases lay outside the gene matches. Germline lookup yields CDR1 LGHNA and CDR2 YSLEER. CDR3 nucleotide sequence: TGCGCCAGCAGCCTTGGACAGGCTGATAGTTCACCCCTCCACTTT. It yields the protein CASSLGQADSSPLHF.

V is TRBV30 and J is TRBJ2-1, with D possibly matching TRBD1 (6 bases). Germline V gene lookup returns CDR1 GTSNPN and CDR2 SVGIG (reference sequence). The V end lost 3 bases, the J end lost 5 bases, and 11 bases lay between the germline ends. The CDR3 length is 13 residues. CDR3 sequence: CAWSPGQHNEQFF. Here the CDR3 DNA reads TGTGCCTGGAGCCCCGGACAGCACAATGAGCAGTTCTTC.

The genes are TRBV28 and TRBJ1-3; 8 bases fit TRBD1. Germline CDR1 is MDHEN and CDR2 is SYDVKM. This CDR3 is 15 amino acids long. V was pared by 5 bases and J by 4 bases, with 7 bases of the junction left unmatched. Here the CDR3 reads CASSPTGGSGNTIYF. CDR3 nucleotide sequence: TGTGCCAGCAGTCCTACAGGGGGTTCCGGAAACACCATATATTTT.

The CDR3 reads CASRESYGGITEAFF. The CDR3 DNA is TGTGCCAGCAGGGAGAGTTACGGGGGTATAACTGAAGCTTTCTTT. The chain couples TRBV27 to TRBJ1-1; TRBD1 might be the D (5 bases). The CDR3 totals 15 residues. The V end was cut by 6 bases, the J end by 5 bases, with 19 bases between. Germline CDR1 is MNHEY and CDR2 is SMNVEV (reference sequence).

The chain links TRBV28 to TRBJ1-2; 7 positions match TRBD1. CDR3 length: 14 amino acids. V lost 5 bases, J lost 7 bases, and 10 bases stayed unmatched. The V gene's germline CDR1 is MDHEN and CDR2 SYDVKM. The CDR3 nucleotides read TGTGCCAGCAGTGAAACAATAGGGGGCGGTGGCTACACCTTC. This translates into CASSETIGGGGYTF.

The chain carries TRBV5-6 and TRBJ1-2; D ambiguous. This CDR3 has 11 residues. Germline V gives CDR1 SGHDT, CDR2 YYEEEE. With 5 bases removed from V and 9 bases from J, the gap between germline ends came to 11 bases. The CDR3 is CASRREMSYTF. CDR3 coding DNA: TGTGCCAGCAGAAGAGAAATGAGCTACACCTTC. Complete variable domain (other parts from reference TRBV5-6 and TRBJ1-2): DAGVTQSPTHLIKTRGQQVTLRCSPKSGHDTVSWYQQALGQGPQFIFQYYEEEERQRGNFPDRFSGHQFPNYSSELNVNALLLGDSALYLCASRREMSYTFGSGTRLTVV.

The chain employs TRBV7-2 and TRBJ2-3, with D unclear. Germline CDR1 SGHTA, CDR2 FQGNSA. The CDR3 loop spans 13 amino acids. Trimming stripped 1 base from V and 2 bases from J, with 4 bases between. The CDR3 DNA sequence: TGTGCCAGCAGCTTAGGGGCCACAGATACGCAGTATTTT. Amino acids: CASSLGATDTQYF. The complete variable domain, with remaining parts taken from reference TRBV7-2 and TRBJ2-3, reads GAGVSQSPSNKVTEKGKDVELRCDPISGHTALYWYRQSLGQGLEFLIYFQGNSAPDKSGLPSDRFSAERTGGSVSTLTIQRTQQEDSAVYLCASSLGATDTQYFGPGTRLTVL.

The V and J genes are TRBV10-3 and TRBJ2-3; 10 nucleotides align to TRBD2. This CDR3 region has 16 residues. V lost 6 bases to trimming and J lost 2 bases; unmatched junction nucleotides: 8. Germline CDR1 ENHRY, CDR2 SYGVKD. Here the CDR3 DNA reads TGTGCCATCAGCGAGAGAGGGACTAGCGCCACAGATACGCAGTATTTT. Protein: CAISERGTSATDTQYF.

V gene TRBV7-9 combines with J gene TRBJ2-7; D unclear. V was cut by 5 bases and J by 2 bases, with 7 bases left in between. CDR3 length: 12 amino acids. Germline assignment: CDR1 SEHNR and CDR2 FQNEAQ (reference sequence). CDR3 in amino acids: CASSPSPYEQYF. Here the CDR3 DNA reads TGTGCCAGCAGCCCCTCCCCCTACGAGCAGTACTTC.

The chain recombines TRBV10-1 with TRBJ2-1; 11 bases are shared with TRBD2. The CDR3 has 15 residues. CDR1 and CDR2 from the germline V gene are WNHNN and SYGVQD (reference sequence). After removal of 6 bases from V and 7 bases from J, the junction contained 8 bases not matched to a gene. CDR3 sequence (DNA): TGCGCCAGCAGCCCCGGGACTAGCGGATTTAATGAGCAGTTCTTC. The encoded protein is CASSPGTSGFNEQFF.

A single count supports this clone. The chain's CDR3 is CASSVTSGPTYEQYF. CDR3 nucleotide sequence: TGTGCCAGCAGTGTAACTAGCGGGCCTACCTACGAGCAGTACTTC. The chain is built from TRBV6-1 and TRBJ2-7; 9 bases match TRBD2. With V trimmed by 4 bases and J by 2 bases, 6 bases remained unmatched. The CDR3 is 15 residues long. Germline CDR1 is MNHNS and CDR2 is SASEGT.

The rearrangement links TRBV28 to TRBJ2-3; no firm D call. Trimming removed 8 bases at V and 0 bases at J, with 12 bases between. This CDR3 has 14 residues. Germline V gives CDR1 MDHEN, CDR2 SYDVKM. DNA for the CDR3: TGTGCCAGCTCCGATGGTACTAGCACAGATACGCAGTATTTT. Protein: CASSDGTSTDTQYF. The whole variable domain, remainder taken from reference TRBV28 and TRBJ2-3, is DVKVTQSSRYLVKRTGEKVFLECVQDMDHENMFWYRQDPGLGLRLIYFSYDVKMKEKGDIPEGYSVSREKKERFSLILESASTNQTSMYLCASSDGTSTDTQYFGPGTRLTVL.

DNA for the CDR3: TGTGCCAGCAGTGGACATTTGACAGATACGCAGTATTTT. Translation gives CASSGHLTDTQYF. The chain carries TRBV28 and TRBJ2-3; D might be TRBD1 (5 bases). This CDR3 contains 13 residues. CDR1 MDHEN and CDR2 SYDVKM come from the germline V gene. V was clipped by 5 bases and J by 3 bases, with 9 bases between them.

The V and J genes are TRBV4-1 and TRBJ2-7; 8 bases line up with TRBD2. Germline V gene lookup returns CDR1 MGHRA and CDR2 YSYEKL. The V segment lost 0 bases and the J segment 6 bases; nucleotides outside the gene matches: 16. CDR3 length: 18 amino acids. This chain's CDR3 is CASSQDWIRRTGGGEQYF. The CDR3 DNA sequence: TGCGCCAGCAGCCAAGATTGGATTCGAAGGACGGGAGGGGGCGAGCAGTACTTC.

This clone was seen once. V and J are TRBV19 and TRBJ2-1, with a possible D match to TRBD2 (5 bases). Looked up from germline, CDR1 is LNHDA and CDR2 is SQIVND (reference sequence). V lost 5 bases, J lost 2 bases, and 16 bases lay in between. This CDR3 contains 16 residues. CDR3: CASSPSRGRTYNEQFF. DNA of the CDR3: TGTGCCAGTAGTCCATCTCGGGGTCGGACCTACAATGAGCAGTTCTTC.

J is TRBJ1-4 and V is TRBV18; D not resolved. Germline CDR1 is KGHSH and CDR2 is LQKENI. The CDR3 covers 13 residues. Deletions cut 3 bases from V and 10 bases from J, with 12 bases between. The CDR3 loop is CASSPATGGKLFF. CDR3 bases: TGTGCCAGCTCACCGGCGACGGGAGGAAAACTGTTTTTT.

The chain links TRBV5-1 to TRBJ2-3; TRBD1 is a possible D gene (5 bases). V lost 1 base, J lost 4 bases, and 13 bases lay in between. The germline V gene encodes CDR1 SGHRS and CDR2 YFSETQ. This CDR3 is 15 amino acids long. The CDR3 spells CASSLTPGAPDTQYF. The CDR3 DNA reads TGCGCCAGCAGCTTGACTCCTGGGGCCCCAGATACGCAGTATTTT.

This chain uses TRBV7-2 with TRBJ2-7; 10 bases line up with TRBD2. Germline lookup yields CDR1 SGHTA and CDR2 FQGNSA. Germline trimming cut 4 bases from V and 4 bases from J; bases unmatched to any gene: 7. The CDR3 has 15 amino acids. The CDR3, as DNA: TGTGCCAGCAGCTCGCGGACTAGCGGCAAATACGAGCAGTACTTC. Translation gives CASSSRTSGKYEQYF.

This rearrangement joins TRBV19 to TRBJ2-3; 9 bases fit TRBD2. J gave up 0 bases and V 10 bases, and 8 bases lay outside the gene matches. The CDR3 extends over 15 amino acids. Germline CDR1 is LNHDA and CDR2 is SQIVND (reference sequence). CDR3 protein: CATLRTSVSTDTQYF. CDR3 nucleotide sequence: TGTGCCACCTTACGGACTAGCGTGAGCACAGATACGCAGTATTTT.

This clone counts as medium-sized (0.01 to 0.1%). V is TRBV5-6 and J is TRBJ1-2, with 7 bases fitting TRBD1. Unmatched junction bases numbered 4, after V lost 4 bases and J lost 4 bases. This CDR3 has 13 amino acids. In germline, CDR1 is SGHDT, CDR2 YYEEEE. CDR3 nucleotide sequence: TGTGCCAGCAGCGAACAGGGGATCTATGGCTACACCTTC. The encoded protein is CASSEQGIYGYTF.